Each of the 6 T cell receptor beta chains below was sequenced from the same sample in a study of CD8 T cells in ankylosing spondylitis. Via MiXCR, TCRdb re-called the 5' RACE reads, giving one row per CDR3 protein. The table has about 140,000 distinct CDR3 sequences, about 8% seen once. The sequencing sample was made of synovial fluid, either unsorted or a sorted T cell fraction (not recorded which). These receptors originate from a male donor with ankylosing spondylitis.

This clonotype was detected ten times or more. J is TRBJ2-5 and V is TRBV20-1, with 7 bases aligning to TRBD1. V lost 4 bases and J lost 4; bases outside the gene matches: 6. The CDR3 runs to 13 residues. The V gene's germline CDR1 is DFQATT and CDR2 SNEGSKA (reference sequence). CDR3: CSAIRQGGETQYF. The CDR3, as DNA: TGCAGTGCTATTCGACAGGGCGGAGAGACCCAGTACTTC.

This sequence joins TRBV27 and TRBJ2-7; D may be TRBD1 (6 bases). V was clipped by 4 bases and J by 2 bases, with 15 bases between them. The CDR3 runs to 15 residues. Germline CDR1 reads MNHEY; CDR2 reads SMNVEV (reference sequence). DNA for the CDR3: TGTGCCAGCAGTTCACAGGGATGGGCCCCCTACGAGCAGTACTTC. Protein product: CASSSQGWAPYEQYF.

This sequence joins TRBV2 and TRBJ2-3; 9 nucleotides line up with TRBD2. The germline V gene has CDR1 SNHLY and CDR2 FYNNEI. V lost 7 bases and J lost 9; bases outside the gene matches: 2. The CDR3 sequence is 11 residues long. CDR3 sequence (DNA): TGTGCCAGCATCAGCGGGAGGACGCAGTATTTT. Residues: CASISGRTQYF.

J is TRBJ1-1 and V is TRBV12-3 or TRBV12-4; a possible D gene is TRBD1 (5 bases). The CDR3 loop spans 13 amino acids. Trimming removed 4 bases from V and 7 bases from J, with 13 bases in between. The DNA for the CDR3 is TGTGCCAGCAGTTCGCGGGGGAGCCTTGAAGCTTTCTTT. Its protein is CASSSRGSLEAFF.

The chain joins TRBV2 to TRBJ2-1; 7 bases are a match to TRBD2. J gave up 3 bases and V 4 bases, and 6 bases lay outside the gene matches. The V gene's germline CDR1 is SNHLY and CDR2 FYNNEI. This CDR3 is built from 15 residues. The CDR3 is CASSVGGGHYNEQFF. The CDR3 DNA follows: TGTGCCAGCAGTGTCGGCGGGGGTCACTACAATGAGCAGTTCTTC.

This rearrangement joins TRBV12-3 or TRBV12-4 to TRBJ2-3, with 7 bases that match TRBD2. V dropped 5 bases and J dropped 3; count of bases not matched to a gene: 8. The CDR3 is 15 amino acids. The CDR3 bases are TGTGCCAGCAGTCCGATCTTGGGGGGGACAGATACGCAGTATTTT. It specifies CASSPILGGTDTQYF.